One sample yielded the 7 T cell receptor beta chains listed below, sequenced in a study of cytomegalovirus exposure and HLA in healthy donors. PCR involved 60 Vbeta and 13 Jbeta primers. Libraries were prepared by immunoSEQ multiplex PCR; TCRdb keeps only in-frame clonotypes and omits some of them. The sample has fewer than 150,000 clones; about 78% are singletons. The sequencing input was PBMCs. Receptors originate from a man over 45 in good health and CMV-seronegative.

The chain employs TRBV9 and TRBJ2-1; D possibly corresponds to TRBD1 (6 bases). The CDR3 is 15 residues long. Per germline, CDR1 SGDLS and CDR2 YYNGEE. V dropped 1 base and J dropped 7 bases, with 15 bases sitting between them. The CDR3 nucleotides read TGTGCCAGCAGCGTATCCCTGAGGGGACAAAATGAGCAGTTCTTC. Translating gives CASSVSLRGQNEQFF.

The chain combines TRBV19 with TRBJ1-5, with D possibly matching TRBD1 (5 bases). Trimming cost V 5 bases and J 3 bases, with 11 bases left between them. The CDR3 has 14 residues. In germline, CDR1 is LNHDA, CDR2 SQIVND (reference sequence). DNA for the CDR3: TGTGCCAGTAGTCACACAGGATACAATCAGCCCCAGCATTTT. Translation gives CASSHTGYNQPQHF.

This CDR3 is CASSSRDRGHGYTF. In nucleotides, the CDR3 is TGTGCCAGTAGTAGTCGGGACAGGGGGCACGGCTACACCTTC. J is TRBJ1-2 and V is TRBV19; 12 positions match TRBD1. CDR3 length: 14 amino acids. Trimming took 4 bases from V and 8 from J; bases not matched to a gene: 5. From germline, CDR1 is LNHDA and CDR2 SQIVND (reference sequence).

This clone has only one observation. This rearrangement joins TRBV7-9 to TRBJ2-3; D gene uncertain. Trimming removed 4 bases at V and 5 bases at J, with 16 bases between. Germline assignment: CDR1 SEHNR and CDR2 FQNEAQ (reference sequence). This CDR3 region has 15 residues. CDR3 coding DNA: TGTGCCAGCAGCTATTTAGGTGGGCTGGGAGATACGCAGTATTTT. Its protein is CASSYLGGLGDTQYF.

V is TRBV9 and J is TRBJ1-1; TRBD1 matches 7 bases. V lost 4 bases, J lost 1 base, and 7 bases stayed unmatched. The CDR3 consists of 15 residues. The germline V gene encodes CDR1 SGDLS and CDR2 YYNGEE. DNA of the CDR3: TGTGCCAGCAGCACCTCCGGGACAGAGAACACTGAAGCTTTCTTT. Its protein is CASSTSGTENTEAFF.

This rearrangement joins TRBV6-1 to TRBJ2-5; 7 nucleotides line up with TRBD1. V trimming: 5 bases; J trimming: 7 bases; junction bases outside the gene matches: 10. Germline V lookup: CDR1 MNHNS, CDR2 SASEGT. CDR3 length equals 14 residues. CDR3 protein: CASSSTGNFGTQYF. CDR3 DNA sequence: TGTGCCAGCAGTTCGACAGGGAATTTCGGGACCCAGTACTTC.

The V and J genes are TRBV28 and TRBJ1-5; TRBD1 aligns across 11 bases. The CDR3 runs to 14 residues. Per germline, CDR1 MDHEN and CDR2 SYDVKM. J gave up 5 bases and V 7 bases, and 4 bases lay outside the gene matches. DNA for the CDR3: TGTGCCAGCATCCCGGACAGGGGGCATCAGCCCCAGCATTTT. It yields the protein CASIPDRGHQPQHF.